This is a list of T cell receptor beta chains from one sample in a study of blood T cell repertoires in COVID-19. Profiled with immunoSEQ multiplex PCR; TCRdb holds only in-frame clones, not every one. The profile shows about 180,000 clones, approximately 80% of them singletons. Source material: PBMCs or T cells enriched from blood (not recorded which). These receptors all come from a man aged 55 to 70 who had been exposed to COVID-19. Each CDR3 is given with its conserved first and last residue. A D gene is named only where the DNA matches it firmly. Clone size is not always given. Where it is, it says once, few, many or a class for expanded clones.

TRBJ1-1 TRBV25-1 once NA TGTGCCAGCGGGGGGGCTTGGAACACTGAAGCTTTCTTT CASGGAWNTEAFF
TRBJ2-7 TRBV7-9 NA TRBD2 TGTGCCAGCAGCGCGCCGACTAGCGGGAGAGGTTACGAGCAGTACTTC CASSAPTSGRGYEQYF
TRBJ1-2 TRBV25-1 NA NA TGTGCCAGCTCTCAACATCTAGGAGGCTACACCTTC CASSQHLGGYTF
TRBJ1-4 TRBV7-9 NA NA TGTGCCAGCAGCCCCCCCGTTGGCAGGGGTCAGGAAAAACTGTTTTTT CASSPPVGRGQEKLFF
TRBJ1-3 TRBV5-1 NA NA TGCGCCAGCAGCGCTCTACGGGGAGGAGCTGGAAACACCATATATTTT CASSALRGGAGNTIYF
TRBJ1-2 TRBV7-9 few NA TGTGCCAGCAGCTCGACAGCTCAGACTAACTATGGCTACACCTTC CASSSTAQTNYGYTF
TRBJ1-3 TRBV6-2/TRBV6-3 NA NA TGTGCCAGCAGTCGTTCCTCTGGAAACACCATATATTTT CASSRSSGNTIYF
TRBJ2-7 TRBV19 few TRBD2 TGTGCCAGTACCTACCGGGGCGGGAGTGCAACCTACGAGCAGTACTTC CASTYRGGSATYEQYF
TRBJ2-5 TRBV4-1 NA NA TGCGCCAGCAGCCAAGATGCGGGACAGAACTTCCAAGAGACCCAGTACTTC CASSQDAGQNFQETQYF
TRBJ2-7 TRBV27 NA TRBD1 TGTGCCAGCAGTCTCATGACAGGGGGCTACGAGCAGTACTTC CASSLMTGGYEQYF
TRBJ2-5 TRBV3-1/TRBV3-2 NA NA TGTGCCAGCAGCCAAGATTCTAGCCGCAGCCAAGAGACCCAGTACTTC CASSQDSSRSQETQYF
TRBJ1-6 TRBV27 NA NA TGTGCCAGCAGAATAACAGGTTATAATTCACCCCTCCACTTT CASRITGYNSPLHF
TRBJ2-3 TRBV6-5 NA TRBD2 TGTGCCAGCAGTTATAGCGGGAGAGAGTATTTT CASSYSGREYF
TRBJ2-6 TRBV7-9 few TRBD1 TGTGCCAGCAGCTCCATGGTGGGACAGGGGCTATCTGGGGCCAACGTCCTGACTTTC CASSSMVGQGLSGANVLTF
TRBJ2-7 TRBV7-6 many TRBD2 TGTGCCAGCAGCCCGGCGGGGGACGGCTCCTACGAGCAGTACTTC CASSPAGDGSYEQYF
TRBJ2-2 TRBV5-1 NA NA TGCGCCAGCAGCTTCCGGGGAGAGGCCGGGGAGCTGTTTTTT CASSFRGEAGELFF
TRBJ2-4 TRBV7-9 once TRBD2 TGTGCCAGCAGCCGGACTAGCGGCGGGGGAAACATTCAGTACTTC CASSRTSGGGNIQYF
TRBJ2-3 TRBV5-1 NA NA TGCGCCAGCAGGGTTCTCCCTGGGGCCACAGATACGCAGTATTTT CASRVLPGATDTQYF
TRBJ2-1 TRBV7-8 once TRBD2 TGTGCCAGCAGCCGAGGGACTAGCGGCCCCCCCCCGTACAATGAGCAGTTCTTC CASSRGTSGPPPYNEQFF
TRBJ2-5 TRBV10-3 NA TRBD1 TGTGCCATCAGTGCATCGGGACAGATGGAGACCCAGTACTTC CAISASGQMETQYF
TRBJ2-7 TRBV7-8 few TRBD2 TGTGCCAGCAGCCAGGGGGCCACACTAGCGGGAGGGCCCTACGAGCAGTACTTC CASSQGATLAGGPYEQYF
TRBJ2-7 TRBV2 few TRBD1 TGTGCCAGCAGTACGGACAGGGGTAGAGGCGAGCAGTACTTC CASSTDRGRGEQYF
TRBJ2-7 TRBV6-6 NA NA TGTGCCAGCAGTCGATTTTTGGGTCCTCGGGGAATCTACACCTACCAGGAGCAGTACTTC CASSRFLGPRGIYTYQEQYF
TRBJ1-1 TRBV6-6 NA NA TGTGCCAGCAGTTACGGGGCAGGGGTGGGCACTGAAGCTTTCTTT CASSYGAGVGTEAFF
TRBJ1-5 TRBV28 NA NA TGTGCCAGCCGGGACCCCGGAGGGGGCAATCAGCCCCAGCATTTT CASRDPGGGNQPQHF
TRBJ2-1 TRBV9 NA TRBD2 TGTGCCAGCAGCGTAGGTTCATTCCCCTCTACGACTAGCGGGGACAATGAGCAGTTCTTC CASSVGSFPSTTSGDNEQFF
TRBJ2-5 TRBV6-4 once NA TGTGCCAGCAGTGAGATGGCGGGACGACAAGAGACCCAGTACTTC CASSEMAGRQETQYF
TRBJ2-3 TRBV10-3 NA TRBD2 TGTGCCATCAATGGCGGGGGAATCACAGATACGCAGTATTTT CAINGGGITDTQYF
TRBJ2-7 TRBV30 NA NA TGTGCCTGGACCCGACAGGGAGGAGAGCAGTACTTC CAWTRQGGEQYF
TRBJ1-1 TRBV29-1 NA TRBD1 TGCAGCGTGGCCGAGACAGGGGGCCCCGCTTTCTTT CSVAETGGPAFF
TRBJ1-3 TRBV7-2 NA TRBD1 TGTGCCAGCAGCGACCGCAGGACAGGGAGGAACACCATATATTTT CASSDRRTGRNTIYF
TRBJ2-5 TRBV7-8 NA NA TGTGCCAGCAGCTTAGGGGGGAGGGAGACCCAGTACTTC CASSLGGRETQYF
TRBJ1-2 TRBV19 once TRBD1 TGTGCCAGTAGTACCCGGGACAGGGGGGGCCATGGCTACACCTTC CASSTRDRGGHGYTF
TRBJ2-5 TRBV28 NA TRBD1 TGTGCCAGCAGTTTCGGGACAGTGCTTGTAGAGACCCAGTACTTC CASSFGTVLVETQYF
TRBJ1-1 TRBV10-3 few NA TGTGCCATCAGTGATGGGCGGGGTGAAGCTTTCTTT CAISDGRGEAFF
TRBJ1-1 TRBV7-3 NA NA TGTGCCAGCAGCCCCTACGGACAGCAGAACACTGAAGCTTTCTTT CASSPYGQQNTEAFF
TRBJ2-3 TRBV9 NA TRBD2 TGTGCCAGCAGCGCTCGAGCGGGGAGCACAGATACGCAGTATTTT CASSARAGSTDTQYF
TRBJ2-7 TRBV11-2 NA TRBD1 TGTGCCAGCACGAGGGGACAGTTGTACGAGCAGTACTTC CASTRGQLYEQYF